Listed below are T cell receptor beta chains from one sample, sequenced in a study of cytomegalovirus exposure and HLA in healthy donors. Using immunoSEQ multiplex PCR, the repertoire was profiled, and TCRdb retains in-frame clones only, with some absent. The repertoire holds around 67,000 clones, 78% seen once, with 7.5% to 9% in the top ten. The material sequenced was PBMCs. These receptors were taken from a man younger than 35 in good health and CMV-seropositive. CDR3s include the opening cysteine and the closing phenylalanine or tryptophan. Fields, in order: clone size, J gene, V gene, D gene, CDR3 DNA, CDR3 protein. The D gene is left open where the match is weak. Clone size is stated in some rows and not others, as once, few, many or a class when expanded.

>.|TRBJ1-5|TRBV4-1|.
TGCGCCAGCAGCCAAGAGGGCAGCTATAGCAATCAGCCCCAGCATTTT
CASSQEGSYSNQPQHF
>.|TRBJ1-1|TRBV9|.
TGTGCCAGCAGTCAATCAGAGAACACTGAAGCTTTCTTT
CASSQSENTEAFF
>few|TRBJ2-7|TRBV6-1|TRBD1
TGTGCCAGCAGTGAAACAGGGGAAACCTACGAGCAGTACTTC
CASSETGETYEQYF
>.|TRBJ2-7|TRBV14|.
TGTGCCAGCAGCCGAAGTCGGTCTGGCGAGCAGTACTTC
CASSRSRSGEQYF
>.|TRBJ2-3|TRBV6-1|TRBD1
TGTGCCAGCAGTGATTTAAAGGGGGCAGGGGATACGCAGTATTTT
CASSDLKGAGDTQYF
>once|TRBJ1-1|TRBV7-9|.
TGTGCCAGCAGCTTAGACAGCATGAACACTGAAGCTTTCTTT
CASSLDSMNTEAFF
>.|TRBJ2-7|TRBV28|.
TGTGCCAGCAGTTCGGACAGCTCCTACGAGCAGTACTTC
CASSSDSSYEQYF
>.|TRBJ1-1|TRBV10-3|.
TGTGCCATCAGTAGGCAGGAGGACACTGAAGCTTTCTTT
CAISRQEDTEAFF
>once|TRBJ2-6|TRBV5-4|.
TGTGCCAGCAGCCTCGGGTCGAGGGCTGGGGCCAACGTCCTGACTTTC
CASSLGSRAGANVLTF
>.|TRBJ1-3|TRBV4-1|.
TGCGCCAGCAGCCAAGAGCCAGGTGGTGACGGTGGAAACACCATATATTTT
CASSQEPGGDGGNTIYF